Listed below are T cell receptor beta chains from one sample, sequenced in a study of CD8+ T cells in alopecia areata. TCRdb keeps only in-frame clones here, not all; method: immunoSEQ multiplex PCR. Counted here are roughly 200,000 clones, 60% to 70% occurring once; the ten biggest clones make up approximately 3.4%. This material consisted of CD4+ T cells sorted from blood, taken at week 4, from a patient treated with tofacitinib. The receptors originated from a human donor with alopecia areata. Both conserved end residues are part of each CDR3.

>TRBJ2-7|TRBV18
CASSPPGGELLYEQYF
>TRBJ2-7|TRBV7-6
CASSSQEGAYEQYF
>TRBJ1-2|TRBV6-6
CASSYGPRPDGYTF
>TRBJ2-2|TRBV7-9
CASSSGQGANTGELFF
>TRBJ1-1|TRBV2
CASSDSGTGGTEAFF
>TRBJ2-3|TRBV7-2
CASSFPALRTDTQYF
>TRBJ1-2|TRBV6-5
CASRGLMGYTF
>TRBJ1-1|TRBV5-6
CASSVSTGLAFF
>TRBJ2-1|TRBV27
CAIAPRRGQGNEQFF
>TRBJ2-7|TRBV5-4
CASSLAGGRYEQYF
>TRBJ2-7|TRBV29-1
CSVEAPGPTYGEQYF
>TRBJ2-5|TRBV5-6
CASSKPAGDRRRYF
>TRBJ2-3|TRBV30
CAWEGKGTDTQYF
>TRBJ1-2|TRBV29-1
CSVDRDSGYTF
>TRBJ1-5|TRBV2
CASSDWTPYSNQPQHF
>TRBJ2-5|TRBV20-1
CSAIGGVTQYF
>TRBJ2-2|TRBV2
CASSGQGPGELFF
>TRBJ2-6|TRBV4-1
CASSQDRDGQGFGANVLTF
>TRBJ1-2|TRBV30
CAWSGDRDGYTF
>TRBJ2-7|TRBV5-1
CASSLAGDSYEQYF
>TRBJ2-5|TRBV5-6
CASSTHLRTGGKETQYF
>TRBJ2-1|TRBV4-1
CASSHVRWRGSYNEQFF
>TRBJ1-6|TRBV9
CASSPLDNSPLHF
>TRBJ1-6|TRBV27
CASSSDRGRSPLHF
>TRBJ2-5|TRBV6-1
CATARDTAQETQYF
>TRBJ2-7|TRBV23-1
CASSQRQVLGQYF
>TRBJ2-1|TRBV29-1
CSVVPGNNEQFF
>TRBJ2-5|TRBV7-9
CASSSTTMIETQYF
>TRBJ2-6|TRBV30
CAWTDRSGANVLTF